This entry is about one T cell receptor (beta chain). This record belongs to a study of blood T cell repertoires in COVID-19. Study as a whole: Sources were T cells, B-cell-depleted T cells, or PBMCs; the material itself was cDNA or gDNA.

Trimming took off 4 bases at V and 2 bases at J, with 14 bases between the two ends. CDR3 length equals 15 residues. Germline V gene data show CDR1 as SGHTA and CDR2 as FQGNSA. Per the original methods: Counts of nucleated cells, estimated from reference gene primer amplification, were obtained. The repertoire was sequenced with immunoSEQ multiplex PCR; TCRdb's copy has only in-frame clones and lacks some. The V and J calls and clone size were taken over from that table, and D and trimming were inferred from the DNA. This sample has some 270,000 clones, with around nine tenths found just once. The gene calls are TRBV7-2 and TRBJ1-2, with a tentative D call TRBD1 (5 bases). The receptor's source is a woman aged 55 to 70 who had recovered from COVID-19. Sequenced input: peripheral blood. CDR3 loop: CASSSQGPTNYGYTF. As DNA, the CDR3 is TGTGCCAGCAGCTCTCAGGGCCCCACGAACTATGGCTACACCTTC.